This passage covers 8 T cell receptor beta chains from one sample sequenced in a study of blood T cell repertoires in COVID-19 (dated by TCRdb to the early 2020s). The library was made by the immunoSEQ multiplex PCR assay. TCRdb took this table from immuneACCESS and kept in-frame rearrangements with V and J called. Such tables lack part of the clones; where checked against another copy, unresolved V genes explain under half of the gap, and the rest is unexplained. A total of around 180,000 clones appear in this sample, roughly three quarters of them only once. Of the sample, approximately 12% falls within the top ten clones. Source material: peripheral blood. These receptors all stem from a woman older than 75 with COVID-19, enrolled during active disease.

With regard to this clone: The junction shows a germline mismatch at one end, possibly a read error. The chain employs TRBV11-2 and TRBJ2-7, with a possible D match to TRBD1 (5 bases). Germline V gives CDR1 SGHAT, CDR2 FQNNGV. The CDR3 is 11 residues long. The CDR3 loop reads CASSPAAGRSF. CDR3 nucleotides: TGTGCCAGCAGCCCCGCGGCAGGGCGATCGTTC.

This clone came up a few times. The CDR3 is CASSLDSGELFF. For the CDR3, the DNA is TGTGCCAGCAGCTTAGACAGCGGGGAGCTGTTTTTT. This chain uses TRBV7-9 with TRBJ2-2; no clear D. This CDR3 region has 12 residues. Trimming removed 1 base from V and 7 bases from J, with 4 bases in between. Germline assignment: CDR1 SEHNR and CDR2 FQNEAQ (reference sequence).

The chain is built from TRBV18 and TRBJ1-4; D is possibly TRBD1 (5 bases). CDR1 and CDR2 from the germline V gene are KGHSH and LQKENI. The CDR3 has 16 amino acids. Trimming removed 6 bases from V and 5 bases from J, with 19 bases in between. CDR3: CASSHTGGSLNEKLFF. CDR3 DNA: TGTGCCAGCTCGCACACCGGGGGGTCTCTCAATGAAAAACTGTTTTTT.

The genes are TRBV3-1 (or the pseudogene TRBV3-2) and TRBJ1-3; 7 nucleotides line up with TRBD1. The CDR3 extends over 14 amino acids. V lost 5 bases, J lost 7 bases, and 8 bases stayed unmatched. In germline, CDR1 is LGHDT, CDR2 YNNKEL (reference sequence). The CDR3 nucleotides read TGTGCCAGCAGCGCACCGGGACAGCCGAACACCATATATTTT. Amino acids: CASSAPGQPNTIYF.

V is TRBV5-1 and J is TRBJ2-1, with TRBD2 matching 10 bases. Germline CDR1 reads SGHRS; CDR2 reads YFSETQ. The CDR3 loop spans 18 amino acids. V dropped 5 bases and J dropped 0; count of bases not matched to a gene: 11. The CDR3 spells CASRDGVSGGSSYNEQFF. The CDR3 coding sequence is TGCGCCAGCAGGGATGGCGTTAGCGGGGGGAGCTCCTACAATGAGCAGTTCTTC.

The chain couples TRBV18 to TRBJ2-7; 12 nucleotides align to TRBD2. CDR1 is KGHSH and CDR2 is LQKENI in the germline V gene. With 6 bases clipped from V and 3 bases from J, the junction kept 6 bases outside the gene matches. The CDR3 contains 15 residues. CDR3 in amino acids: CASSETSGSIYEQYF. CDR3 in DNA: TGTGCCAGCTCGGAGACTAGCGGGAGTATCTACGAGCAGTACTTC.

The V call is TRBV29-1, the J call TRBJ2-5; tentative D call: TRBD1 (6 bases). This CDR3 has 15 residues. The germline CDR1 and CDR2 sequences are SQVTM and ANQGSEA. V lost 3 bases and J 4 bases, leaving 18 bases between the germline ends. CDR3 loop: CSVENRAGGGETQYF. CDR3 sequence (DNA): TGCAGCGTTGAGAACAGGGCGGGCGGAGGAGAGACCCAGTACTTC.

The chain links TRBV10-2 to TRBJ2-3, with a tentative D call TRBD2 (7 bases). V was shortened by 7 bases and J by 1 base, with 18 bases between the two germline ends. Germline assignment: CDR1 WSHSY and CDR2 SAAADI. This CDR3 spans 16 amino acids. CDR3 residues: CASIRATGGGTDTQYF. The CDR3 DNA is TGCGCCAGCATCAGGGCTACGGGGGGCGGCACAGATACGCAGTATTTT.